This TCR beta chain was recovered during a study of spatial heterogeneity in lung cancer. Study-wide context: Sequences of the beta chain were consistently detected in greater numbers than alpha-chain sequences.

This clonotype was detected many times. The target antigen is unknown. Time point in this sample: sample taken at primary tumor resection. Sequencing of whole RNA from tumor, nontumor lung or frozen PBMC involved no sorting. Trimming removed 3 bases at V and 3 bases at J, with 9 bases between. Germline V gives CDR1 MGHDK, CDR2 SYGVNS. The CDR3 length is 14 residues. General study points: The study found ubiquitous expanded tumor TCRs in blood more at resection than follow-up.

Single TCR cDNA molecules each had their own unique molecular identifier. TCRdb recomputed calls from the 5' RACE reads with MiXCR, one row per CDR3 protein. The sample lists roughly 48,000 distinct CDR3 sequences, roughly 5.7% occurring once. The receptor was isolated from a male donor with early-stage non-small cell lung cancer. This material consisted of PBMCs, taken at surgery. The chain combines TRBV25-1 with TRBJ1-5; D gene uncertain. This CDR3 reads CASSERANNQPQHF. CDR3 nucleotides: TGTGCCAGCAGTGAGAGGGCGAACAATCAGCCCCAGCATTTT.